This T cell receptor beta chain comes out of a study of long-term antiretroviral therapy in people with HIV. Note on this clone: As yet, its antigen is unknown.

Runs used v3.0 of the immunoSEQ assay and were done at survey level. Per sample, sequencing targeted 40,000-50,000 T-cell genomes. The protocol was immunoSEQ multiplex PCR, while the TCRdb copy is restricted to in-frame clones and leaves out a portion. The sample shows 7,300 or so clones, around three quarters of them seen only once. Study-wide findings and caveats: Despite increasing after ART, diversity remained lower than that of transplant donor controls.

CDR1 is WNHNN and CDR2 is SYGVQD in the germline V gene (reference sequence). V lost 0 bases and J lost 8, with 10 bases in between. The length of the CDR3 is 13 residues. Until DNA extraction, the samples held between 1-10 million cryopreserved PBMC. This specimen was unsorted PBMCs, taken approximately eleven months before starting antiretroviral therapy. The V gene is TRBV10-1, the J gene TRBJ1-2; TRBD1 might be the D (5 bases). The receptor was derived from a middle-aged man with HIV. The DNA of the CDR3 is TGCGCCAGCAGTGAGTCAGGGGCAGAGGGCTACACCTTC. It codes for CASSESGAEGYTF.